This T cell receptor (beta chain) was sequenced in a study of cytomegalovirus exposure and HLA in healthy donors. Study conclusions and caveats: In a later analysis, DRB1 alleles had the most associated TCRs; HLA-C alleles the fewest.

Primers included in the PCR were 60 Vbeta and 13 Jbeta primers. TCRdb's table, derived via immunoSEQ multiplex PCR, lists solely in-frame clones and lacks some. The repertoire table contains 120,000 or so clones. The CDR3 sequence is 14 residues long. Germline assignment: CDR1 LGHNT and CDR2 FRNRAP. Losses at the gene ends were 6 bases for V and 1 base for J; bases not matched to a gene: 3. On this clone: Its specificity is unknown.

The V call is TRBV12-5, the J call TRBJ2-4, with 7 bases fitting TRBD1. Source material: PBMCs. The TCR originated in a man aged 18 to 30 in good health and CMV-seronegative. The CDR3 DNA sequence: TGTGCTAGTGGGGGGACAGCCGCCAAAAACATTCAGTACTTC. Its translation: CASGGTAAKNIQYF.